The entry below gives a single TCR beta chain sequence along with its context. In the original processing: Estimates of nucleated cell counts were drawn from the amplification of reference gene primers. TCRdb keeps only in-frame clones here, not all; method: immunoSEQ multiplex PCR. V, J and clone size are those of that table, while D and trimming were read from the DNA. The table records about 350,000 clones, approximately 90% of them present only once. The data stem from a study of blood T cell repertoires in COVID-19. Overall study context: PBMCs, B-cell-depleted T cells, or T cells provided the cDNA or gDNA that made up the material.

Seattle patients were enrolled while actively infected and followed longitudinally. Trimming removed 6 bases from V and 8 bases from J, with 11 bases in between. Germline V gives CDR1 MNHEY, CDR2 SVGEGT. This CDR3 comprises 11 residues. Input material: peripheral blood. The receptor comes from a woman aged 60-75 years with COVID-19, enrolled during active disease. The chain recombines TRBV6-2 or TRBV6-3 with TRBJ2-7; D might be TRBD2 (5 bases). CDR3 sequence reads: CASSNRGKQYF. CDR3 nucleotides: TGTGCCAGCAGCAACCGGGGAAAGCAGTACTTC.